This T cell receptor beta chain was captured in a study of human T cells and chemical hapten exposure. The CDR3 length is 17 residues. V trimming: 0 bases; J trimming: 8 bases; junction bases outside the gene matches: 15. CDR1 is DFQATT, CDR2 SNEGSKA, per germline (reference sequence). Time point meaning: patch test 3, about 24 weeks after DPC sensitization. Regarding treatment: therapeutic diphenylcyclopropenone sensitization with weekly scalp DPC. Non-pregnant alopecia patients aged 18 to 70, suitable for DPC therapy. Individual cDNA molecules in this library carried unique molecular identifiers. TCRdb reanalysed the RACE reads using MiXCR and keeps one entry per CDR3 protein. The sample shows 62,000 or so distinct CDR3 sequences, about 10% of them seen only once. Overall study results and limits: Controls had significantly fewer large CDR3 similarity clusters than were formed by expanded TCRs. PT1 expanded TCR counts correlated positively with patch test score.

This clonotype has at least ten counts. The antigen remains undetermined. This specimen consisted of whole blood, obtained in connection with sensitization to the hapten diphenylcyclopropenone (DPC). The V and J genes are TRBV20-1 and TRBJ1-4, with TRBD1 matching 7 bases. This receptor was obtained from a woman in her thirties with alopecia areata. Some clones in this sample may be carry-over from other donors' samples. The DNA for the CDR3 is TGCAGTGCTAGAGATTCGTCCAACAGGGGCCTTAGAGAAAAACTGTTTTTT. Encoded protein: CSARDSSNRGLREKLFF.